The clone carrying this T cell receptor (beta chain) was detected ten times or more. J was trimmed by 3 bases and V by 7 bases; bases with no gene match: 8. CDR1 and CDR2 from the germline V gene are DFQATT and SNEGSKA (reference sequence). This CDR3 region has 13 residues. The data were obtained in a study of identical twins. TCRdb re-called the 5' RACE reads with MiXCR, one entry per CDR3 protein. The top ten hold 2.9% of the sample, which has approximately 500,000 distinct CDR3 sequences, 20% to 25% seen once. These same data were also listed under a study on T cells expressing NK-cell markers. That work states: Investigators obtained TCR beta repertoires from sorted CD3+CD56+NKG2C+, CD3+CD56+NKG2C- and CD3+CD56-NKG2C+ T cells. It was still unclear whether expanded NKG2C+ T cell clones were HCMV specific.

The chain joins TRBV20-1 to TRBJ2-7, with TRBD2 identical over 8 bases. The source of this sequence is a woman aged 18 to 35 in good health. Sequenced input: CD4+ T cells sorted from blood. CDR3: CSVAGSFDYEQYF. CDR3 DNA: TGCAGTGTAGCGGGATCATTTGACTACGAGCAGTACTTC.